These T cell receptor beta chains were read from a single sample in a study of vaccination and CD4 T cells after COVID-19. Their target antigens are unknown. TCRdb processed the PCR reads anew with MiXCR; each CDR3 protein has one entry. This table has roughly 20,000 distinct CDR3 sequences, 46% appearing once. The sample in question was CD4+ T cells from blood, cultured in vitro, obtained about 7 months after SARS-CoV-2 vaccination. These receptors all come from a human donor who had recovered from COVID-19. Each CDR3 is given with its conserved first and last residue. Each record gives: D gene, V gene, clone size, J gene, CDR3 length, CDR3 DNA, CDR3 protein. The D gene is left open where the match is weak. A clone size is listed for some rows: how often the clone was seen (once, few, many), or a class if it is expanded.

TRBD1,TRBV7-3,-,TRBJ2-1,16,TGTGCCAGCAGCTTAACCCCTACAGGGGCAGACAATGAGCAGTTCTTC,CASSLTPTGADNEQFF
-,TRBV7-2,-,TRBJ1-6,17,TGTGCCAGCAGCTTAGCGCATAACAGGGACTCTGGTTCACCCCTCCACTTT,CASSLAHNRDSGSPLHF
-,TRBV11-2,few,TRBJ1-5,13,TGTGCCAGCAGCTTAGATAGCAATCAGCCCCAGCATTTT,CASSLDSNQPQHF
TRBD2,TRBV20-1,-,TRBJ2-5,13,TGCAGTGCTAGATATAGCGGGCCCGAGACCCAGTACTTC,CSARYSGPETQYF
TRBD1,TRBV19,-,TRBJ1-6,17,TGTGCCAGTAGTGCACGACAGGGTCACCTTATTAATTCACCCCTCCACTTT,CASSARQGHLINSPLHF
-,TRBV7-2,few,TRBJ1-2,13,TGTGCCAGCAGCTTCCCAGGAAGGTATGGCTACACCTTC,CASSFPGRYGYTF
-,TRBV7-9,-,TRBJ2-5,13,TGTGCCAGCAGCTTATGGGGAGAGGAGACCCAGTACTTC,CASSLWGEETQYF
-,TRBV27,few,TRBJ2-3,15,TGTGCCAGCAACCGAAGACAGTTTAGCACAGATACGCAGTATTTT,CASNRRQFSTDTQYF
TRBD2,TRBV7-8,few,TRBJ2-7,15,TGTGCCAGCAGCCTCCGACTAGCGCGGCGGGTTGGGCAGTACTTC,CASSLRLARRVGQYF
TRBD2,TRBV7-3,few,TRBJ2-1,12,TGTGCCAGCAGCTTAGATTCAGGGACTAAGTTCTTC,CASSLDSGTKFF
-,TRBV6-1,-,TRBJ2-7,14,TGTGCCAGCAATCTGGCGGGGGCAACCTACGAGCAGTACTTC,CASNLAGATYEQYF
TRBD1,TRBV20-1,-,TRBJ2-5,18,TGCAGTGCTACCTACCCCCAGGGGGCGTCGGGGGCGGAAGAGACCCAGTACTTC,CSATYPQGASGAEETQYF
TRBD2,TRBV10-3,-,TRBJ2-5,15,TGTGCCATCAGTGGAGTAGCGGGGCCCCAAGAGACCCAGTACTTC,CAISGVAGPQETQYF
TRBD2,TRBV2,-,TRBJ2-5,14,TGTGCCAGCGTAGCGGGGGACAACCGGGGGACCCAGTACTTC,CASVAGDNRGTQYF
-,TRBV7-2,-,TRBJ1-2,16,TGTGCCAGCAGCTTAAACTTCAGGGGCGATAACTATGGCTACACCTTC,CASSLNFRGDNYGYTF
-,TRBV28,-,TRBJ1-3,16,TGTGCCAGCAGTCCTTCTCAGGGATACTCTGGAAACACCATATATTTT,CASSPSQGYSGNTIYF
TRBD1,TRBV9,-,TRBJ1-6,15,TGTGCCAGCAGCACCGACAGGGGCTATAATTCACCCCTCCACTTT,CASSTDRGYNSPLHF
TRBD1,TRBV6-1,-,TRBJ2-7,16,TGTGCCAGCAGTATCACAGGGGCCGACCTCTCCTACGAGCAGTACTTC,CASSITGADLSYEQYF
-,TRBV6-5,-,TRBJ2-3,16,TGTGCCAGCAGTTATCCTCCCGGGACAAGCACAGATACGCAGTATTTT,CASSYPPGTSTDTQYF
-,TRBV21-1,-,TRBJ2-7,16,TGTGCCAGCAGCTGCGGACTAGCGGGATCCCCCTACGAGCAGTACTTC,CASSCGLAGSPYEQYF
TRBD2,TRBV6-1,-,TRBJ2-1,16,TGTGCCAGCAGTATTCGGACTAGCGTTAGGGTGGATGAGCAGTTCTTC,CASSIRTSVRVDEQFF
TRBD1,TRBV10-3,-,TRBJ1-1,15,TGTGCCACGACTACGGACAGGGAATGGAACACTGAAGCTTTCTTT,CATTTDREWNTEAFF